Shown below are 25 T cell receptor beta chains from a single sample sequenced in a study of T cell changes during pregnancy in multiple sclerosis. Some clones are missing from TCRdb's copy, which holds only in-frame ones; the method was immunoSEQ multiplex PCR. The table lists some 73,000 clones, 85% to 95% of them singletons. Material: peripheral blood, obtained in the third trimester of pregnancy. The receptors shown here come from a female donor in good health, enrolled as a control in a pregnancy study.

This rearrangement joins TRBV6-1 to TRBJ2-1, with a tentative D call TRBD1 (5 bases). V gave up 7 bases and J gave up 5 bases, with 15 bases separating them. This CDR3 has 14 amino acids. Germline V gene sequence: CDR1 MNHNS, CDR2 SASEGT. The CDR3 protein is CASKDSWGHNEQFF. For the CDR3, the DNA is TGTGCCAGCAAAGACTCGTGGGGCCACAATGAGCAGTTCTTC.

The chain is built from TRBV6-1 and TRBJ2-2; D is unclear. The CDR3 is 14 amino acids. Trimming stripped 4 bases from V and 4 bases from J, with 10 bases between. Germline V gene lookup returns CDR1 MNHNS and CDR2 SASEGT. CDR3 DNA: TGTGCCAGCAGTGTAATTGCGGTCACCGGGGAGCTGTTTTTT. As protein: CASSVIAVTGELFF.

The chain joins TRBV7-2 to TRBJ2-2; 10 bases fit TRBD2. This CDR3 is 15 amino acids long. The junction had 7 bases not matched to a gene; V was cut back by 5 bases and J by 7 bases. From germline, CDR1 is SGHTA and CDR2 FQGNSA. The CDR3 here is CASSEIAGGFGELFF. CDR3 nucleotides: TGTGCCAGCAGCGAAATAGCGGGAGGCTTCGGGGAGCTGTTTTTT.

V and J are TRBV18 and TRBJ2-5, with 8 nucleotides matching TRBD1. Germline-derived CDR1 and CDR2 are KGHSH and LQKENI. This CDR3 region has 14 residues. The V gene end was trimmed by 3 bases and the J gene end by 5 bases; junction bases not matched to a gene: 5. CDR3 nucleotide sequence: TGTGCCAGCTCACCCGGCAGGGGGCAGGAGACCCAGTACTTC. It is translated as CASSPGRGQETQYF.

V is TRBV6-1 and J is TRBJ2-3; 12 nucleotides agree with TRBD2. The CDR3 is 14 amino acids. J was trimmed by 6 bases and V by 6 bases; bases with no gene match: 4. Per germline, CDR1 MNHNS and CDR2 SASEGT. The CDR3 DNA reads TGTGCCAGCAGGGGACTAGCGGGTTCGGATACGCAGTATTTT. This codes for CASRGLAGSDTQYF.

This chain joins TRBV14 and TRBJ2-1; D perhaps matches TRBD1 (5 bases). Trimming cost V 0 bases and J 9 bases, with 9 bases left between them. Germline loops: CDR1 SGHDN, CDR2 FVKESK. CDR3 size: 13 residues. This CDR3 is CASSQDLGAEQFF. CDR3 nucleotides: TGTGCCAGCAGCCAAGATTTAGGGGCTGAGCAGTTCTTC. Complete variable domain (other parts from reference TRBV14 and TRBJ2-1): EAGVTQFPSHSVIEKGQTVTLRCDPISGHDNLYWYRRVMGKEIKFLLHFVKESKQDESGMPNNRFLAERTGGTYSTLKVQPAELEDSGVYFCASSQDLGAEQFFGPGTRLTVL.

The rearrangement links TRBV5-6 to TRBJ1-2; D gene unclear. Trimming took off 0 bases at V and 3 bases at J, with 9 bases between the two ends. From germline, CDR1 is SGHDT and CDR2 YYEEEE. This CDR3 is built from 14 residues. The CDR3 is CASSLVGQDYGYTF. CDR3 DNA sequence: TGTGCCAGCAGCTTGGTGGGTCAGGACTATGGCTACACCTTC.

This chain joins TRBV7-2 and TRBJ2-7; D uncertain. Looked up from germline, CDR1 is SGHTA and CDR2 is FQGNSA. The length of the CDR3 is 15 residues. The V end was cut by 0 bases, the J end by 0 bases, with 9 bases between. The CDR3 bases are TGTGCCAGCAGCTTAGCGCCCGCTAGCTCCTACGAGCAGTACTTC. Its protein product is CASSLAPASSYEQYF. The full variable domain, its missing parts supplied by reference TRBV7-2 and TRBJ2-7, is GAGVSQSPSNKVTEKGKDVELRCDPISGHTALYWYRQSLGQGLEFLIYFQGNSAPDKSGLPSDRFSAERTGGSVSTLTIQRTQQEDSAVYLCASSLAPASSYEQYFGPGTRLTVT.

The CDR3 DNA sequence: TGTGCCAGCAGCTTAGACAGAAGCCTTGAAAAACTGTTTTTT. It yields the protein CASSLDRSLEKLFF. The V call is TRBV7-9, the J call TRBJ1-4; D gene uncertain. Trimming stripped 1 base from V and 7 bases from J, with 10 bases between. Germline values: CDR1 SEHNR, CDR2 FQNEAQ (reference sequence). This CDR3 is 14 amino acids long.

This clone was picked up one time. In DNA, the CDR3 is TGTGCCAGCAGCCAGGGACTAGCGGGAGTCTTGCACGAGCAGTACTTC. Encoded protein: CASSQGLAGVLHEQYF. The V call is TRBV16, the J call TRBJ2-7, with 14 bases matching TRBD2. Unmatched junction bases numbered 6, after V lost 3 bases and J lost 5 bases. Germline CDR1 reads KGHSY; CDR2 reads FQNENV. This CDR3 has 16 amino acids.

This clone was picked up one time. The chain is built from TRBV19 and TRBJ2-3; TRBD2 aligns across 15 bases. J gave up 4 bases and V 5 bases, and 13 bases lay outside the gene matches. Germline CDR1 is LNHDA and CDR2 is SQIVND (reference sequence). The CDR3 contains 19 residues. The CDR3 sequence: CASSPGGLAGGKGADTQYF. In DNA form, the CDR3 reads TGTGCCAGTAGTCCGGGGGGACTAGCGGGAGGTAAAGGTGCAGATACGCAGTATTTT.

In its sample, this clone is medium-sized. The gene calls are TRBV6-5 and TRBJ1-4; D unresolved. Germline V gene lookup returns CDR1 MNHEY and CDR2 SVGAGI. V lost 5 bases and J lost 0, with 10 bases in between. CDR3 length equals 15 residues. The CDR3, as DNA: TGTGCCAGCAGTCCCGACGGAGCAACTAATGAAAAACTGTTTTTT. Translated: CASSPDGATNEKLFF.

V usage is TRBV28 and J usage is TRBJ1-5; no clear D. CDR1 is MDHEN and CDR2 is SYDVKM in the germline V gene. V lost 7 bases, J lost 0 bases, and 13 bases lay in between. The CDR3 spans 15 residues. The CDR3 loop is CASMANPASNQPQHF. In DNA, the CDR3 is TGTGCCAGCATGGCAAATCCCGCTAGCAATCAGCCCCAGCATTTT.

V is TRBV10-3 and J is TRBJ2-7; TRBD2 agrees at 8 bases. The J segment lost 3 bases and the V segment lost 3 bases, leaving 10 bases of the junction unmatched. This CDR3 contains 16 residues. CDR1 and CDR2 from the germline V gene are ENHRY and SYGVKD. CDR3 sequence (DNA): TGTGCCATCAGTGATCCCGGACTAGCCGGACGCTACGAGCAGTACTTC. Translation: CAISDPGLAGRYEQYF.

This rearrangement joins TRBV19 to TRBJ2-1; the D is unclear. The CDR3 spans 14 residues. The germline V gene has CDR1 LNHDA and CDR2 SQIVND (reference sequence). Trimming removed 6 bases from V and 0 bases from J, with 9 bases in between. CDR3 sequence: CASRGLDSYNEQFF. In DNA form, the CDR3 reads TGTGCCAGTAGGGGTCTAGACTCCTACAATGAGCAGTTCTTC.

The chain has TRBV10-2 and TRBJ2-6; the match to TRBD2 covers 8 bases. Per germline, CDR1 WSHSY and CDR2 SAAADI. The trim removed 7 bases at V and 0 bases at J, leaving 11 bases unmatched. The CDR3 has 18 residues. The CDR3 DNA is TGCGCCAGCATGGGACTTAGCGGGGTGACCTCTGGGGCCAACGTCCTGACTTTC. This gives the protein CASMGLSGVTSGANVLTF.

V gene TRBV11-2 combines with J gene TRBJ2-7, with 7 bases that match TRBD1. This CDR3 is built from 17 residues. Germline V lookup: CDR1 SGHAT, CDR2 FQNNGV. Trimming at V came to 3 bases and at J to 2 bases, leaving 13 bases not matched to a gene. The CDR3 is CASSLGFTGDRPYEQYF. In DNA, the CDR3 is TGTGCCAGCAGCTTGGGGTTTACAGGGGACAGACCCTACGAGCAGTACTTC.

V and J are TRBV5-1 and TRBJ2-7, with 9 bases identical to TRBD1. CDR3 length: 14 amino acids. The J segment lost 4 bases and the V segment lost 2 bases, leaving 4 bases of the junction unmatched. Germline CDR1 is SGHRS and CDR2 is YFSETQ. The CDR3 sequence is CASSFTGGGYEQYF. The CDR3 bases are TGCGCCAGCAGCTTCACAGGGGGCGGGTACGAGCAGTACTTC. The complete variable domain, with remaining parts taken from reference TRBV5-1 and TRBJ2-7, reads KAGVTQTPRYLIKTRGQQVTLSCSPISGHRSVSWYQQTPGQGLQFLFEYFSETQRNKGNFPGRFSGRQFSNSRSEMNVSTLELGDSALYLCASSFTGGGYEQYFGPGTRLTVT.

The chain couples TRBV28 to TRBJ1-6; the match to TRBD1 covers 9 bases. The CDR3 is 12 amino acids. The germline CDR1 and CDR2 sequences are MDHEN and SYDVKM. Trimming at V came to 8 bases and at J to 7 bases, leaving 0 bases not matched to a gene. Here the CDR3 DNA reads TGTGCCAGCGGGACAGGGAATTCACCCCTCCACTTT. Translating it yields CASGTGNSPLHF.

The chain couples TRBV7-9 to TRBJ1-2, with D perhaps TRBD1 (5 bases). Trimming cost V 2 bases and J 5 bases, with 15 bases left between them. There are 15 residues in the CDR3. The germline V gene encodes CDR1 SEHNR and CDR2 FQNEAQ (reference sequence). CDR3 DNA: TGTGCCAGCAGCTTACTTCCCAGGGTCCTATATGGCTACACCTTC. Amino acids: CASSLLPRVLYGYTF. The whole variable domain, remainder taken from reference TRBV7-9 and TRBJ1-2, is DTGVSQNPRHKITKRGQNVTFRCDPISEHNRLYWYRQTLGQGPEFLTYFQNEAQLEKSRLLSDRFSAERPKGSFSTLEIQRTEQGDSAMYLCASSLLPRVLYGYTFGSGTRLTVV.

V usage is TRBV5-4 and J usage is TRBJ1-2, with 8 bases identical to TRBD1. The V gene end was trimmed by 0 bases and the J gene end by 4 bases; junction bases not matched to a gene: 8. This CDR3 has 16 residues. Germline values: CDR1 SGHNT, CDR2 YYREEE (reference sequence). The CDR3 sequence is CASSLGGTGALYGYTF. CDR3 nucleotides: TGTGCCAGCAGCTTGGGGGGGACAGGCGCCCTCTATGGCTACACCTTC.

The V gene is TRBV5-4, the J gene TRBJ1-2; 7 nucleotides line up with TRBD1. The CDR3 totals 16 residues. CDR1 and CDR2 (germline): SGHNT, YYREEE (reference sequence). The ends lost 1 base at V and 4 bases at J; junction bases unmatched: 10. DNA of the CDR3: TGTGCCAGCAGCTTGTACACAGGGGAAGGGAGCTATGGCTACACCTTC. Translating gives CASSLYTGEGSYGYTF.

The chain combines TRBV7-2 with TRBJ2-7; 11 bases agree with TRBD2. The germline V gene encodes CDR1 SGHTA and CDR2 FQGNSA. V was clipped by 7 bases and J by 0 bases; unmatched bases: 8. This CDR3 spans 16 amino acids. This CDR3 is CASTPGLAESSYEQYF. The CDR3 DNA reads TGTGCCAGCACCCCGGGACTAGCGGAGAGCTCCTACGAGCAGTACTTC.

This clone was recorded once. The rearrangement uses TRBV4-2 and TRBJ2-7, with 9 bases matching TRBD1. CDR1 is LGHNA and CDR2 is YNFKEQ in the germline V gene. The CDR3 has 16 residues. With V trimmed by 1 base and J by 5 bases, 9 bases remained unmatched. The CDR3 here is CASSQGPGQGYNEQYF. The CDR3 nucleotides are TGTGCCAGCAGCCAAGGGCCGGGACAGGGTTATAACGAGCAGTACTTC.

This chain links TRBV28 with TRBJ1-2; TRBD1 agrees at 9 bases. Per germline, CDR1 MDHEN and CDR2 SYDVKM. CDR3 size: 13 residues. After removal of 6 bases from V and 8 bases from J, the junction contained 7 bases not matched to a gene. CDR3 residues: CASSRRTGEGYTF. The CDR3 bases are TGTGCCAGCAGCCGAAGGACAGGGGAGGGCTACACCTTC.